Following are 9 T cell receptor beta chains from one sample sequenced in a study of shared clonotypes between healthy human individuals. The assay was immunoSEQ multiplex PCR, and TCRdb's table has in-frame clones only and misses some. The data show some 450,000 clones, roughly 80% seen once. Material: PBMCs. The source is a woman aged 40 to 49 in good health. Some clones in this sample may be carry-over from other donors' samples.

The gene calls are TRBV5-1 and TRBJ2-1; D is unresolved. V lost 4 bases and J lost 9, with 14 bases in between. The CDR3 consists of 13 residues. CDR1 SGHRS and CDR2 YFSETQ come from the germline V gene. The CDR3 loop is CASSISSLSEQFF. The CDR3 coding sequence is TGCGCCAGCAGCATATCCTCGCTTAGTGAGCAGTTCTTC.

This sequence joins TRBV29-1 and TRBJ2-4, with a possible D match to TRBD2 (5 bases). Per the germline V gene, CDR1 is SQVTM and CDR2 is ANQGSEA. Deletions cut 7 bases from V and 0 bases from J, with 10 bases between. The CDR3 consists of 13 residues. The CDR3 is CSAGDIAKNIQYF. DNA of the CDR3: TGCAGCGCCGGGGATATAGCCAAAAACATTCAGTACTTC.

This clone occurred once. A read error may be the cause here, since a much bigger clone is one base away. It is likely a read error, because the conserved phenylalanine at the end of the CDR3 is missing. The rearrangement uses TRBV28 and TRBJ1-2; weak D call: TRBD1 (5 bases). The V and J ends lost 4 bases and 7 bases respectively, with 22 bases between them. Germline CDR1 reads MDHEN; CDR2 reads SYDVKM. The CDR3 is 16 residues long. The DNA of the CDR3 is TGTGCCAGCAGTTACATCACATTAGAGCAGGGAACTGGCTACACCTCC. Its translation: CASSYITLEQGTGYTS.

The J gene is TRBJ2-7, the V gene TRBV7-8; D is perhaps TRBD1 or TRBD2 (5 bases each). Germline V CDR1 and CDR2: SGHVS, FQNEAQ. The CDR3 covers 16 residues. Trimming took 1 base from V and 2 from J, leaving 15 bases between them. This CDR3 is CASSLEGPGTAYEQYF. Written as DNA, the CDR3 is TGTGCCAGCAGCTTAGAGGGACCGGGCACCGCCTACGAGCAGTACTTC.

Note on this clone: Since a much larger clone is just one base distant, this may be a read error. Different DNA sequences within this sample yield the same CDR3. The rearrangement joins TRBV7-9 to TRBJ2-3, with a weak D call TRBD2 (5 bases). The CDR3 length is 13 residues. CDR1 and CDR2 from the germline V gene are SEHNR and FQNEAQ (reference sequence). The CDR3 protein is CASSWRRADTQYF. As DNA, the CDR3 is TGTGCCAGCAGCTGGAGGAGAGCAGATACGCAATATTTT.

In this sample, this clone turned up a few times. The J gene is TRBJ2-3, the V gene TRBV15; D perhaps matches TRBD1 (6 bases). The CDR3 has 12 residues. The germline CDR1 and CDR2 sequences are LNHNV and YYDKDF (reference sequence). V was pared by 6 bases and J by 6 bases, with 10 bases between. The CDR3 loop reads CATSWGRDTQYF. The CDR3 nucleotides are TGTGCCACCAGTTGGGGGCGGGATACGCAGTATTTT.

This chain connects TRBV6-6 to TRBJ2-3; D may be TRBD1 (7 bases). The CDR3 totals 13 residues. The germline CDR1 and CDR2 sequences are MNHNY and SVGAGI (reference sequence). V lost 10 bases, J lost 3 bases, and 14 bases lay in between. CDR3 sequence: CATSQGGTDTQYF. The CDR3, as DNA: TGTGCCACCTCCCAGGGGGGAACAGATACGCAGTATTTT.

Only one count was recorded for this clone. The DNA of the CDR3 is TGTGCCAGCAGCTCGACAGGTTGGGGCACTGAAGCTTTCTTT. This codes for CASSSTGWGTEAFF. The rearrangement joins TRBV7-3 to TRBJ1-1; possibly TRBD1 for D (6 bases). This CDR3 spans 14 amino acids. Looked up from germline, CDR1 is SGHTA and CDR2 is FQGTGA. V was cut by 4 bases and J by 4 bases, with 13 bases left in between.

This chain connects TRBV28 to TRBJ2-3; D unclear. V lost 3 bases to trimming and J lost 1 base, with 14 bases between them. The CDR3 totals 16 residues. Germline V CDR1 and CDR2: MDHEN, SYDVKM. For the CDR3, the DNA is TGTGCCAGCAGTTTTATGTCGGACGGAGGCACAGATACGCAGTATTTT. Its translation is CASSFMSDGGTDTQYF. The full variable domain, its missing parts supplied by reference TRBV28 and TRBJ2-3, is DVKVTQSSRYLVKRTGEKVFLECVQDMDHENMFWYRQDPGLGLRLIYFSYDVKMKEKGDIPEGYSVSREKKERFSLILESASTNQTSMYLCASSFMSDGGTDTQYFGPGTRLTVL.